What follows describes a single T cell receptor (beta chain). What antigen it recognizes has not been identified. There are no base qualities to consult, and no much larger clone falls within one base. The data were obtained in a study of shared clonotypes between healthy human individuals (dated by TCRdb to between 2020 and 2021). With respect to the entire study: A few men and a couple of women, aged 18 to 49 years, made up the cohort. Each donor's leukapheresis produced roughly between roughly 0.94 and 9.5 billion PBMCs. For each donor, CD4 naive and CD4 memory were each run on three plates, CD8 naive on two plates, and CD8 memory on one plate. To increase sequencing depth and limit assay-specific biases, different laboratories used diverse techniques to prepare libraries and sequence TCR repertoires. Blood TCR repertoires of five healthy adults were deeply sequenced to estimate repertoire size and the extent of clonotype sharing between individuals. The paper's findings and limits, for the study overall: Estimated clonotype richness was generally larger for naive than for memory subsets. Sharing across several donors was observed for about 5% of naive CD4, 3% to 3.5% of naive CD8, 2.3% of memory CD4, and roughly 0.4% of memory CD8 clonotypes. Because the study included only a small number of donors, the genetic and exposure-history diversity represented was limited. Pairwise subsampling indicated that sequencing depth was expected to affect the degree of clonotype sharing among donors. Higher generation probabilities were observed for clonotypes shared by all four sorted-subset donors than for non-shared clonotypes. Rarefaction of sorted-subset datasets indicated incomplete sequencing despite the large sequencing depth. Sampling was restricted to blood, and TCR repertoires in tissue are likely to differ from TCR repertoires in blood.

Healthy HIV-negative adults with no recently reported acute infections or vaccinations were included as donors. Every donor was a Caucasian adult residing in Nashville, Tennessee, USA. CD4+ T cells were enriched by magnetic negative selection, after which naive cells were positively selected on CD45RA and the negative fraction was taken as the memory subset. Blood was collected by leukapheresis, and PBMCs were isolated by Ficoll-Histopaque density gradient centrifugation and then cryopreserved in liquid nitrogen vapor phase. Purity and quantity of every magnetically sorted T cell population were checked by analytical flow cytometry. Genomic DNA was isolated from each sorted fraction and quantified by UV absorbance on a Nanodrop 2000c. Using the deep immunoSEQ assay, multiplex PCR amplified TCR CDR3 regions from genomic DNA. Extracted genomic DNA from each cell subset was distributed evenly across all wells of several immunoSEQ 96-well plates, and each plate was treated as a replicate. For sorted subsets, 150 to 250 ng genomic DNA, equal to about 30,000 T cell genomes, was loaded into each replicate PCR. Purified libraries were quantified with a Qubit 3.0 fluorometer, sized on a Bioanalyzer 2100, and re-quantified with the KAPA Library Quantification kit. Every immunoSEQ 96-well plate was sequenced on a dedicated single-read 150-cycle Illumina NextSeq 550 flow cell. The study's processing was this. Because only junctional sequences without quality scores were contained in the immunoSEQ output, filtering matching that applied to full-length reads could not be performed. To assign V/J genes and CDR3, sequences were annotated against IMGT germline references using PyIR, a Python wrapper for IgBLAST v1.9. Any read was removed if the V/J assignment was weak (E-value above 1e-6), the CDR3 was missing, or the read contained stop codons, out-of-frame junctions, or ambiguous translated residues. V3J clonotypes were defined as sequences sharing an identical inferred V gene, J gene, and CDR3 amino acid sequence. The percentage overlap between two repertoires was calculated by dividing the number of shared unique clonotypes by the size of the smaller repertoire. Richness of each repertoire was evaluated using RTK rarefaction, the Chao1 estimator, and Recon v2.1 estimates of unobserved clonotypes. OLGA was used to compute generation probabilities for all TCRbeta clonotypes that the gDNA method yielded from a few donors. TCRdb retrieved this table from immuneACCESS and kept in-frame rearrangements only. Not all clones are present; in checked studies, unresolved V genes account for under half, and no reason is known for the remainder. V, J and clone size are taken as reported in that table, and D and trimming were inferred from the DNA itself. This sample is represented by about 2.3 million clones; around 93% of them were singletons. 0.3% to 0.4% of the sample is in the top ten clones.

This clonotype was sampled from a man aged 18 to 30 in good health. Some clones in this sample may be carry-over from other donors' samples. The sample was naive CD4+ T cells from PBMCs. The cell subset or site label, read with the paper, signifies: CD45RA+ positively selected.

The CDR3 region reads CASSLGRGSSYEQYF. In nucleotides, the sequence is TGTGCCAGCAGCTTAGGCCGTGGCAGCTCCTACGAGCAGTACTTC. Rearrangement joined TRBV13 to TRBJ2-7; the D gene lacks a confident call. The CDR3 goes from the cysteine to the phenylalanine over 15 residues. Only the CDR3 DNA is retained, 45 bases long and in frame from the first base. CDR1 is given as PRHDT and CDR2 as FYEKMQ, both from the germline V gene (reference sequence). The germline ends are 9 bases apart after V is trimmed by 0 bases and J by 0 bases.